The 4 T cell receptor beta chains given below trace back to one sample, sequenced in a study of Graves' ophthalmopathy and Graves' hyperthyroidism. RNA transcripts were the source from which TCR beta CDR3 regions were amplified. First-round RT-PCR with HTBI primers preceded a second-round multiplex PCR. One entry per CDR3 protein results from TCRdb running MiXCR on the multiplex PCR reads. The repertoire has about 1.1 million distinct CDR3 sequences, less than 45% of them found once; the top ten carry approximately 12%. Material for sequencing was peripheral blood or thyroid tissue (not recorded which). Every receptor here comes from an adult man with Graves' hyperthyroidism.

Many counts were recorded for this clonotype. The chain links TRBV20-1 to TRBJ1-5; 8 positions match TRBD1. CDR3 length: 14 amino acids. CDR1 and CDR2 (germline): DFQATT, SNEGSKA (reference sequence). V lost 0 bases and J lost 7; bases outside the gene matches: 5. The CDR3 nucleotides read TGCAGTGCTAGAGACGGACAGGGCGGCCAGCCCCAGCATTTT. It codes for CSARDGQGGQPQHF.

The V call is TRBV7-9, the J call TRBJ1-4; the match to TRBD1 covers 7 bases. The CDR3 is 14 residues long. J gave up 7 bases and V 8 bases, and 10 bases lay outside the gene matches. Germline V CDR1 and CDR2: SEHNR, FQNEAQ (reference sequence). The CDR3 DNA is TGTGCCAGCGGTAGACAGGGTGATGGTGAAAAACTGTTTTTT. Its protein product is CASGRQGDGEKLFF.

This clonotype was observed at least ten times. The rearrangement joins TRBV6-5 to TRBJ1-5; possible D gene TRBD1, 5 bases. This CDR3 has 16 residues. Between the trimmed V and J ends, which lost 5 bases and 5 bases, there was a span of 19 bases. The V gene's germline CDR1 is MNHEY and CDR2 SVGAGI. The CDR3 coding sequence is TGTGCCAGCAGTCGCAAAGGGGAAAGAGGGCATCAGCCCCAGCATTTT. Translating gives CASSRKGERGHQPQHF.

The J gene is TRBJ2-7, the V gene TRBV9, with 8 bases lining up with TRBD1. CDR3 length: 16 residues. V shed 4 bases, J shed 5 bases, and the junction held 14 bases outside the gene matches. From germline, CDR1 is SGDLS and CDR2 YYNGEE. The CDR3 DNA reads TGTGCCAGCAGCCCTCGCTTTCAGGGGGCTTACGACGAGCAGTACTTC. Amino acid sequence: CASSPRFQGAYDEQYF. Drawing the rest from reference TRBV9 and TRBJ2-7, the complete variable domain is DSGVTQTPKHLITATGQRVTLRCSPRSGDLSVYWYQQSLDQGLQFLIQYYNGEERAKGNILERFSAQQFPDLHSELNLSSLELGDSALYFCASSPRFQGAYDEQYFGPGTRLTVT.